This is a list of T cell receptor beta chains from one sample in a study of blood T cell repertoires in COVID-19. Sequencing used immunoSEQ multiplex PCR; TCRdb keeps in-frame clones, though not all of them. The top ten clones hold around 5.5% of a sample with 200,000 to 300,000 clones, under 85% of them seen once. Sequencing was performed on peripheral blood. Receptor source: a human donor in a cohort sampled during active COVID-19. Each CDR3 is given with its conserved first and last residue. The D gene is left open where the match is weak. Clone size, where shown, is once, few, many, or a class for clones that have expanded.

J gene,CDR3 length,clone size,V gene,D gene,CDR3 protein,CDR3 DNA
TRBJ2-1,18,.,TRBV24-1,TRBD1,CATSDSSRTGGLGNEQFF,TGTGCCACCAGTGATAGTTCACGGACAGGGGGCTTGGGGAATGAGCAGTTCTTC
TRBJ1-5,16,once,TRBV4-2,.,CASSQDLRQANQPQHF,TGTGCCAGCAGCCAAGATTTGAGACAGGCCAATCAGCCCCAGCATTTT
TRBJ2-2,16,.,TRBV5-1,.,CASSPLRGAGSGELFF,TGCGCCAGCAGCCCCCTCCGGGGGGCGGGGTCCGGGGAGCTGTTTTTT
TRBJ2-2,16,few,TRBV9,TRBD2,CASSVAASGRTGELFF,TGTGCCAGCAGCGTAGCGGCTAGCGGGAGGACCGGGGAGCTGTTTTTT
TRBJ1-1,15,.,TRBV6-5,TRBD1,CASRKGQGALTEAFF,TGTGCCAGCAGGAAAGGACAGGGGGCGTTGACTGAAGCTTTCTTT
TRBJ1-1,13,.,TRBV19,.,CASSPAGNTEAFF,TGTGCCAGTAGTCCCGCGGGGAACACTGAAGCTTTCTTT
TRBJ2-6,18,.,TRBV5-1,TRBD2,CASSLGLKAGAGANVLTF,TGCGCCAGCAGCTTGGGCTTGAAAGCGGGAGCTGGGGCCAACGTCCTGACTTTC
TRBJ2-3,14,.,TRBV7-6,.,CASTPNHGGDTQYF,TGTGCCAGCACCCCAAATCACGGCGGAGATACGCAGTATTTT
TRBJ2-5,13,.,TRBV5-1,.,CASSLGQQETQYF,TGCGCCAGCAGCTTGGGTCAGCAAGAGACCCAGTACTTC
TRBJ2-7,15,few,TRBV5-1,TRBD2,CASSLGTSGGVEQYF,TGCGCCAGCAGCTTGGGGACTAGCGGGGGTGTCGAGCAGTACTTC
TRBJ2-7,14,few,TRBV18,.,CASSPGRGAYEQYF,TGTGCCAGCTCCCCCGGGCGGGGAGCCTACGAGCAGTACTTC
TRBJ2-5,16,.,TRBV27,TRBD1,CASSRRDSGMGETQYF,TGTGCCAGCAGTCGCCGGGACAGTGGGATGGGGGAGACCCAGTACTTC
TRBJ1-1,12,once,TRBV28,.,CASSLSNSRAFF,TGTGCCAGCAGTCTCAGCAACAGTCGAGCTTTCTTT
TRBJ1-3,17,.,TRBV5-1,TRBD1,CASSWGQGALSGNTIYF,TGCGCCAGCAGCTGGGGACAGGGGGCTCTCTCTGGAAACACCATATATTTT
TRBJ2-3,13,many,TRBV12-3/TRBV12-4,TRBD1,CASSRDRADTQYF,TGTGCCAGCAGCCGGGACAGGGCAGATACGCAGTATTTT
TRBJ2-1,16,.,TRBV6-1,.,CASSGGGRSSYNEQFF,TGTGCCAGCAGTGGGGGGGGGCGGTCCTCCTACAATGAGCAGTTCTTC
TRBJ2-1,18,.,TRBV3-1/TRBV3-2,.,CASSQDSGQGFGYNEQFF,TGTGCCAGCAGCCAAGATTCGGGGCAGGGGTTCGGCTACAATGAGCAGTTCTTC
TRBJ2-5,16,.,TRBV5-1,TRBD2,CASSGLAGVGTSAQYF,TGCGCCAGCAGTGGGCTAGCGGGAGTGGGGACCTCGGCCCAGTACTTC
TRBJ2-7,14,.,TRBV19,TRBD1,CASTRGQEFDEQYF,TGTGCCAGTACAAGGGGACAGGAATTCGACGAGCAGTACTTC